This T cell receptor beta chain is from a study of T cells after yellow fever vaccination. Germline V gene lookup returns CDR1 DFQATT and CDR2 SNEGSKA (reference sequence). Trimming cost V 0 bases and J 2 bases; bases outside gene matches: 7. The CDR3 is 16 residues long. Study-level results: Few clonotypes appeared in both CD4 and CD8 compartments.

5'RACE template switching added a universal primer site and UMIs to TCR cDNA. One entry per CDR3 protein, called by TCRdb with MiXCR from the 5' RACE reads. In the table there are some 320,000 distinct CDR3 sequences, over 3.5% of which are singletons. About this clonotype itself: Its cognate antigen is unknown.

The sequences come from PBMCs, collected 15 days after the yellow fever booster vaccination. This clonotype originated in a man younger than 30 who received the YFV17D yellow fever vaccine. The chain employs TRBV20-1 and TRBJ2-7; 10 bases agree with TRBD1. The CDR3 is CSAREMRTGGTYEQYV. Written as DNA, the CDR3 is TGCAGTGCTAGAGAAATGCGGACAGGGGGTACCTACGAGCAGTACGTC.